This entry lists 2 T cell receptor beta chains sequenced from one sample in a study of spatial heterogeneity in lung cancer. The time point: sample taken at primary tumor resection. TCRdb reprocessed the 5' RACE reads with MiXCR, giving one entry per CDR3 protein. The sample lists under 85,000 distinct CDR3 sequences, around 7.8% occurring once. The source was PBMCs, collected at surgery. These receptor sequences come from a male donor with early-stage non-small cell lung cancer.

This clonotype was seen repeatedly, ten times or more. The chain carries TRBV2 and TRBJ2-7, with 11 bases aligning to TRBD2. Germline V gene lookup returns CDR1 SNHLY and CDR2 FYNNEI. Trimming removed 6 bases from V and 4 bases from J; junction bases left unmatched: 5. The CDR3 runs to 14 residues. DNA for the CDR3: TGTGCCAGCAGCACGGGGACTAGCGGTTACGAGCAGTACTTC. Protein sequence: CASSTGTSGYEQYF.

The sample holds a few counts of this clonotype. The CDR3 loop is CATSAHGTANTGELFF. The CDR3 bases are TGTGCCACCAGTGCCCACGGGACAGCGAACACCGGGGAGCTGTTTTTT. The rearrangement links TRBV24-1 to TRBJ2-2, with TRBD1 identical over 7 bases. The CDR3 spans 16 residues. V lost 5 bases to trimming and J lost 0 bases; unmatched junction nucleotides: 5. Germline V lookup: CDR1 KGHDR, CDR2 SFDVKD.